The clone carrying this T cell receptor beta chain was seen more than once but under ten times. Its antigen is not known. These data come from a study of sequential checkpoint blockade in melanoma. Looking at the study overall: Both treatment sequences were followed by maintenance nivolumab. TCRbeta immunosequencing was performed on DNA from roughly 99 pretreatment melanoma tumor samples.

The treatment: randomized to nivolumab then ipilimumab (arm A) or the reverse (arm B). Study results and caveats: Patients with week-13 increases in T-cell fraction and clonality benefited about 30 times more often.

This table comes from immunoSEQ multiplex PCR, and its TCRdb copy is limited to in-frame clones, with some not included. The sample records some 2,000 clones, approximately 17% being singletons. The CDR3 totals 15 residues. Germline V lookup: CDR1 MNHGY, CDR2 SAAAGT. Trimming left V 5 bases short and J 3 bases short, with 17 bases between. This clonotype was obtained from a human donor with melanoma. The chain joins TRBV6-8 to TRBJ2-7; D gene unclear. The specimen comprised tumor tissue (inferred from file names), sampled from a patient given nivolumab and ipilimumab in sequence. The CDR3 bases are TGTGCCAGCAGTGTAACGACATATCGAGGCTACGAGCAGTACTTC. Its translation is CASSVTTYRGYEQYF.